Following are 27 T cell receptor beta chains from one sample sequenced in a study of blood T cell repertoires in COVID-19. Generated by immunoSEQ multiplex PCR, the TCRdb table keeps only in-frame clones and is missing some. The sample lists 100,000 to 150,000 clones; about nine tenths were seen once. Material for sequencing was peripheral blood. These receptor sequences come from a human donor in a cohort sampled during active COVID-19.

The V call is TRBV5-1, the J call TRBJ2-1; possible D gene TRBD2, 5 bases. The CDR3 totals 14 residues. Trimming stripped 3 bases from V and 1 base from J, with 8 bases between. CDR1 SGHRS and CDR2 YFSETQ come from the germline V gene. As DNA, the CDR3 is TGCGCCAGCAGCTACGGGAATTCCTACAATGAGCAGTTCTTC. Translating gives CASSYGNSYNEQFF. The variable domain in full, completed from reference TRBV5-1 and TRBJ2-1, reads KAGVTQTPRYLIKTRGQQVTLSCSPISGHRSVSWYQQTPGQGLQFLFEYFSETQRNKGNFPGRFSGRQFSNSRSEMNVSTLELGDSALYLCASSYGNSYNEQFFGPGTRLTVL.

This clone was seen only once. V gene TRBV6-4 combines with J gene TRBJ1-4; possible D gene TRBD1, 6 bases. CDR1 and CDR2 (germline): MRHNA, SNTAGT. There are 16 residues in the CDR3. V was clipped by 2 bases and J by 0 bases, with 10 bases between them. CDR3 in amino acids: CASSDRGTPTNEKLFF. For the CDR3, the DNA is TGTGCCAGCAGTGACAGGGGGACGCCAACTAATGAAAAACTGTTTTTT.

As for this clone: The junction does not match germline at one end; this may be a read error. V and J are TRBV6-5 and TRBJ1-1; possible D gene TRBD1, 5 bases. Germline lookup yields CDR1 MNHEY and CDR2 SVGAGI. The CDR3 runs 15 residues. The CDR3 sequence is CASTYGGRGNTEAFF. The CDR3 DNA is TGTGCCAGCACTTACGGGGGGAGGGGGAACACTGAAGCTTTCTTT.

V is TRBV11-2 and J is TRBJ2-2; D is possibly TRBD2 (6 bases). V lost 0 bases and J lost 7, with 15 bases in between. The CDR3 covers 16 residues. CDR1 and CDR2 (germline): SGHAT, FQNNGV. The DNA for the CDR3 is TGTGCCAGCAGCTTAGATGGAGGGCCTTGGTTCGGGGAGCTGTTTTTT. Encoded protein: CASSLDGGPWFGELFF.

This clone was counted between two and nine times. This chain joins TRBV10-3 and TRBJ1-1, with D unresolved. CDR1 ENHRY and CDR2 SYGVKD come from the germline V gene. V lost 3 bases to trimming and J lost 7 bases, with 18 bases between them. The CDR3 is made up of 15 amino acids. The CDR3 is CAISDPAAEVIEAFF. The CDR3 DNA follows: TGTGCCATCAGTGACCCCGCGGCGGAGGTTATTGAAGCTTTCTTT.

The chain carries TRBV9 and TRBJ2-1; 9 bases agree with TRBD1. Per germline, CDR1 SGDLS and CDR2 YYNGEE. The length of the CDR3 is 15 residues. Trimming cost V 3 bases and J 6 bases; bases outside gene matches: 7. In DNA form, the CDR3 reads TGTGCCAGCAGCGGGGACAGGGTGATGCTCAATGAGCAGTTCTTC. Protein product: CASSGDRVMLNEQFF. Variable domain in full (rest from reference TRBV9 and TRBJ2-1): DSGVTQTPKHLITATGQRVTLRCSPRSGDLSVYWYQQSLDQGLQFLIQYYNGEERAKGNILERFSAQQFPDLHSELNLSSLELGDSALYFCASSGDRVMLNEQFFGPGTRLTVL.

The chain has TRBV24-1 and TRBJ2-5; TRBD2 is a possible D gene (6 bases). The V end lost 0 bases, the J end lost 5 bases, and 12 bases lay between the germline ends. This CDR3 has 15 residues. The germline V gene encodes CDR1 KGHDR and CDR2 SFDVKD. The CDR3 DNA reads TGTGCCACCAGTGATTTGAGGGAGGCTGGGGAGACCCAGTACTTC. Protein product: CATSDLREAGETQYF.

For the CDR3, the DNA is TGTGCCAGCAGCCTCACAGGGATGGACACCGGGGAGCTGTTTTTT. Translating it yields CASSLTGMDTGELFF. This sequence joins TRBV11-2 and TRBJ2-2; possibly TRBD1 for D (6 bases). The germline V gene has CDR1 SGHAT and CDR2 FQNNGV. There are 15 residues in the CDR3. The V gene lost 5 bases and the J gene lost 3 bases, with 13 bases spanning the gap.

CDR3 nucleotide sequence: TGTGCCAGCAGCTTAGGACTAGCGGGAGGGCCGAGCACAGATACGCAGTATTTT. It translates to CASSLGLAGGPSTDTQYF. The chain uses TRBV11-3 and TRBJ2-3, with 14 positions matching TRBD2. The CDR3 covers 18 residues. Germline-derived CDR1 and CDR2 are SGHNT and YENEEA. V dropped 1 base and J dropped 0; count of bases not matched to a gene: 3.

This chain links TRBV10-2 with TRBJ2-7, with a tentative D call TRBD1 (6 bases). The length of the CDR3 is 15 residues. The germline CDR1 and CDR2 sequences are WSHSY and SAAADI. V lost 5 bases, J lost 7 bases, and 21 bases lay in between. CDR3: CASSSPSGVSGEQYF. CDR3 DNA sequence: TGCGCCAGCAGTTCCCCTTCAGGGGTTTCGGGGGAGCAGTACTTC.

This sequence joins TRBV21-1 and TRBJ2-1; the table gives TRBD1 as D, unverified against the DNA. TRBV21-1 constitutes a pseudogene. This CDR3 has 17 amino acids. The CDR3 DNA reads as TGTGCCAGCAGCAAAATTTCGGACAGTACAACCTACAATGAGCAGTTCTTC. Translated: CASSKISDSTTYNEQFF.

V and J are TRBV19 and TRBJ2-6; D gene ambiguous. The CDR3 has 14 amino acids. Germline loops: CDR1 LNHDA, CDR2 SQIVND (reference sequence). Deletions cut 2 bases from V and 0 bases from J, with 2 bases between. CDR3 sequence reads: CASSILSGANVLTF. DNA for the CDR3: TGTGCCAGTAGTATACTCTCTGGGGCCAACGTCCTGACTTTC. The full variable domain, completed using reference TRBV19 and TRBJ2-6, is DGGITQSPKYLFRKEGQNVTLSCEQNLNHDAMYWYRQDPGQGLRLIYYSQIVNDFQKGDIAEGYSVSREKKESFPLTVTSAQKNPTAFYLCASSILSGANVLTFGAGSRLTVL.

The CDR3 is CASSSLGRAANYGYTF. Written as DNA, the CDR3 is TGTGCCAGCAGTTCCCTCGGGAGGGCCGCTAACTATGGCTACACCTTC. The chain employs TRBV28 and TRBJ1-2; D is undetermined. The V gene lost 4 bases and the J gene lost 0 bases, with 15 bases spanning the gap. There are 16 residues in the CDR3. Germline V gene data show CDR1 as MDHEN and CDR2 as SYDVKM.

The chain is built from TRBV3-1 (or the pseudogene TRBV3-2) and TRBJ2-3; the match to TRBD1 covers 10 bases. Germline lookup yields CDR1 LGHDT and CDR2 YNNKEL (reference sequence). The CDR3 covers 16 residues. Germline trimming cut 5 bases from V and 0 bases from J; bases unmatched to any gene: 5. The CDR3 loop is CASSEQDRGSTDTQYF. Here the CDR3 DNA reads TGTGCCAGCAGCGAGCAGGACAGGGGGAGCACAGATACGCAGTATTTT.

This rearrangement joins TRBV5-1 to TRBJ2-7, with 7 bases lining up with TRBD2. After removal of 5 bases from V and 2 bases from J, the junction contained 4 bases not matched to a gene. The CDR3 length is 13 residues. Looked up from germline, CDR1 is SGHRS and CDR2 is YFSETQ. The CDR3, as DNA: TGCGCCAGCAGACCGGGAGGTACCTACGAGCAGTACTTC. Protein: CASRPGGTYEQYF. The variable domain in full, with the rest retrieved from reference TRBV5-1 and TRBJ2-7, is KAGVTQTPRYLIKTRGQQVTLSCSPISGHRSVSWYQQTPGQGLQFLFEYFSETQRNKGNFPGRFSGRQFSNSRSEMNVSTLELGDSALYLCASRPGGTYEQYFGPGTRLTVT.

J is TRBJ1-3 and V is TRBV24-1, with D possibly being TRBD1 (6 bases). Trimming cost V 2 bases and J 7 bases, with 17 bases left between them. The CDR3 runs to 16 residues. Germline V gene sequence: CDR1 KGHDR, CDR2 SFDVKD. The CDR3 DNA reads as TGTGCCACCAGTGATTCGGGACAACCTAACGCTAACACCATATATTTT. It translates to CATSDSGQPNANTIYF.

This chain links TRBV23-1 with TRBJ2-1, with 10 bases that match TRBD2. TRBV23-1 is an open reading frame, and its role is uncertain. The length of the CDR3 is 16 residues. V dropped 3 bases and J dropped 4; count of bases not matched to a gene: 6. CDR3 sequence: CASSHSSGRRYNEQFF. CDR3 DNA sequence: TGCGCCAGCAGTCATTCTAGCGGGAGAAGATACAATGAGCAGTTCTTC.

The DNA of the CDR3 is TGTGCCAGCTCACTTACTAGCGGGGGCACCTACGAGCAGTACTTC. Residues: CASSLTSGGTYEQYF. The V and J genes are TRBV18 and TRBJ2-7; 11 positions agree with TRBD2. Germline CDR1 reads KGHSH; CDR2 reads LQKENI. Germline trimming cut 4 bases from V and 2 bases from J; bases unmatched to any gene: 4. This CDR3 comprises 15 residues.

The chain uses TRBV29-1 and TRBJ1-5, with D possibly TRBD1 on 6 matching bases. The V end lost 7 bases, the J end lost 7 bases, and 17 bases lay between the germline ends. This CDR3 is 13 amino acids long. Looked up from germline, CDR1 is SQVTM and CDR2 is ANQGSEA. As DNA, the CDR3 is TGCAGCGCCGCGGCCGCCCAGGGGCAGCCCCAGCATTTT. As protein: CSAAAAQGQPQHF.

The V call is TRBV19, the J call TRBJ1-5; the match to TRBD1 covers 9 bases. The CDR3 runs 16 residues. V trimming: 3 bases; J trimming: 6 bases; junction bases outside the gene matches: 9. The V gene's germline CDR1 is LNHDA and CDR2 SQIVND (reference sequence). CDR3 bases: TGTGCCAGTAGTATGCCGGGACAGGGTCGGGGTCAGCCCCAGCATTTT. It is translated as CASSMPGQGRGQPQHF.

This clone occurred once. This chain joins TRBV24-1 and TRBJ2-1; D may be TRBD2 (6 bases). CDR3 length equals 14 residues. Germline CDR1 reads KGHDR; CDR2 reads SFDVKD. V was pared by 5 bases and J by 6 bases, with 13 bases between. CDR3 DNA sequence: TGTGCCACCAGTGGAGCAGTGGGGGGCAATGAGCAGTTCTTC. Its translation: CATSGAVGGNEQFF.

This rearrangement joins TRBV6-5 to TRBJ2-5; D may be TRBD2 (6 bases). Germline CDR1 MNHEY, CDR2 SVGAGI. The V and J ends lost 4 bases and 5 bases respectively, with 14 bases between them. The CDR3 runs 14 residues. CDR3 nucleotide sequence: TGTGCCAGCAGTTGGTTGTGGGGGAGGGAGACCCAGTACTTC. Amino acids: CASSWLWGRETQYF.

This rearrangement joins TRBV14 to TRBJ2-4; a weak D match, TRBD2 (6 bases). Per germline, CDR1 SGHDN and CDR2 FVKESK. Trimming cost V 0 bases and J 1 base, with 13 bases left between them. CDR3 size: 17 residues. The CDR3 loop is CASSQDQRGRAKNIQYF. CDR3 nucleotide sequence: TGTGCCAGCAGCCAAGACCAGAGAGGGAGGGCCAAAAACATTCAGTACTTC.

The genes are TRBV15 and TRBJ2-7, with 13 bases aligning to TRBD2. Looked up from germline, CDR1 is LNHNV and CDR2 is YYDKDF (reference sequence). After removal of 0 bases from V and 2 bases from J, the junction contained 7 bases not matched to a gene. The CDR3 totals 18 residues. Here the CDR3 reads CATSRDHLGTSGAYEQYF. DNA for the CDR3: TGTGCCACCAGCAGAGATCACCTGGGGACTAGCGGGGCCTACGAGCAGTACTTC.

This chain's CDR3 is CASSPGDWQETQYF. The CDR3 bases are TGCGCCAGCAGCCCCGGGGACTGGCAAGAGACCCAGTACTTC. J is TRBJ2-5 and V is TRBV5-1, with D tentatively TRBD2 (6 bases). V was clipped by 4 bases and J by 2 bases, with 12 bases between them. The CDR3 sequence is 14 residues long. The germline V gene has CDR1 SGHRS and CDR2 YFSETQ.

V is TRBV18 and J is TRBJ2-7; possibly TRBD2 for D (6 bases). In germline, CDR1 is KGHSH, CDR2 LQKENI. V was cut by 3 bases and J by 3 bases, with 15 bases left in between. The CDR3 consists of 15 residues. The CDR3 DNA is TGTGCCAGCTCACCTACTCACGGGGGAAACTACGAGCAGTACTTC. Translated: CASSPTHGGNYEQYF. Looking up the rest from reference TRBV18 and TRBJ2-7 gives the full variable domain: NAGVMQNPRHLVRRRGQEARLRCSPMKGHSHVYWYRQLPEEGLKFMVYLQKENIIDESGMPKERFSAEFPKEGPSILRIQQVVRGDSAAYFCASSPTHGGNYEQYFGPGTRLTVT.

J is TRBJ1-2 and V is TRBV19; D possibly corresponds to TRBD1 (6 bases). Germline V gene data show CDR1 as LNHDA and CDR2 as SQIVND (reference sequence). The CDR3 runs to 13 residues. V was pared by 5 bases and J by 4 bases, with 11 bases between. The CDR3 here is CASSSQGPYGYTF. CDR3 bases: TGTGCCAGTAGTTCACAGGGACCCTATGGCTACACCTTC.